Listed below are T cell receptor beta chains from one sample, sequenced in a study of T cell repertoires in cytomegalovirus infection. TCRdb independently ran MiXCR on the reads; one entry per CDR3 protein. Of about 270,000 distinct CDR3 sequences in the sample, 22% are singletons; the top ten hold roughly a fifth. Their antigens are not known. The input for sequencing was cultured PBMCs, taken from culture after CMV antigen stimulation. The receptors were sampled from a human donor in good health (CMV status not recorded). Some clones in this sample may be carry-over from other donors' samples. CDR3s leave out the opening cysteine and the closing phenylalanine or tryptophan. D genes are given only for firm matches.

D	V	J	CDR3
-	TRBV19	TRBJ2-1	ASNDAGSSYNEQF
-	TRBV7-2	TRBJ2-3	ASSHLTDTQY
TRBD2	TRBV7-6	TRBJ2-5	ASSLGWGTSGQETQY
-	TRBV7-2	TRBJ2-2	ASSSMTPGVTGELF
TRBD1	TRBV7-6	TRBJ1-6	ASSLEGAPSSYNSPLH
-	TRBV5-1	TRBJ2-5	ASSPGRGTETQY
-	TRBV7-7	TRBJ2-5	ASSFDNQETQY
-	TRBV19	TRBJ1-1	ASSIWPTEAF
-	TRBV19	TRBJ2-3	ASSIMGRGFTDTQY
-	TRBV7-8	TRBJ1-6	ASSPLWQGGSPLH
-	TRBV7-9	TRBJ1-1	ASSLASGEAF
TRBD2	TRBV4-2	TRBJ2-3	ASSHAGLARGIDTQY
-	TRBV24-1	TRBJ2-1	ATSLTGSYNEQF
-	TRBV6-1	TRBJ1-1	ASSDRGDAEAF
-	TRBV20-1	TRBJ1-5	SARDRDNPQPQH
TRBD1	TRBV7-8	TRBJ2-1	ASSPGQGANEQF
-	TRBV7-2	TRBJ2-3	ASSLIGSDTQY
-	TRBV28	TRBJ2-3	ASSQLGDTQY
-	TRBV7-2	TRBJ2-6	ASSLGVNPGANVLT
TRBD2	TRBV7-3	TRBJ2-1	ASSPGTSGRGSYNEQF
TRBD2	TRBV5-4	TRBJ2-5	ASSQLAGEETQY
-	TRBV12-3/TRBV12-4	TRBJ2-2	ASSFSSGMNTGELF
-	TRBV19	TRBJ2-1	ASSPRDGRWDEQF
-	TRBV24-1	TRBJ2-2	ATSLNTGELF